This T cell receptor beta chain was obtained from a study of cytomegalovirus exposure and HLA in healthy donors (dated 2017 in TCRdb). About the investigation overall: In an earlier analysis of 450 to 750 of the donors, approximately 260 Gb of sequence data and 117 million unique TCR beta sequences from 150 million to 200 million T cells were reported. An early release covering 550 to 700 HLA-typed donors comprised about 290 gigabases of sequencing data and approximately 85 million unique TCR sequences. Of the roughly 400 genotyped donors, 81% fell in the genetic ancestry cluster associated with self-reported Caucasian donors. The study aimed to test whether cataloging public T cell receptors could reveal signatures of past pathogen exposure. Using immunosequencing, the study profiled T cell repertoires from 640 or so subjects and related those repertoires to cytomegalovirus serostatus. Besides the first cohort of approximately 670 subjects, a separate validation cohort made up of roughly 120 different subjects was used. The study combined high-throughput TCR immunosequencing, statistical association of individual TCRs with disease status, and machine learning to predict cytomegalovirus infection status. A later analysis re-examined previously published TCR beta repertoires from roughly 720 donors and added high-resolution HLA genotyping to investigate patterns of TCR occurrence. The later analysis used no new phenotypic data to find candidate immune exposures, relying instead on TCR beta sequences and their occurrence across donors. An earlier analysis of several hundred of the donors used high-throughput TCR beta sequencing to judge whether each TCR beta V gene segment behaved as functional or pseudogenic. Donor age, sex, ethnicity and CMV serostatus were compiled together with the repertoire data. A later genetic analysis used genome-wide SNP genotypes for about 60% of the roughly 700 donors, treating that subset as a discovery cohort. Every repertoire in the discovery cohort had been generated on one and the same sequencing platform. Both class I and class II loci were covered by HLA typing, at four-digit resolution. Typing coverage differed by locus: A, B, C, DRB1 and DQB1 were typed in roughly 620-640 donors, DQA1 in about 500, DPA1 in 600 to 610, and DPB1 in roughly 450. Five DR-DQ haplotypes were handled as single units for association and clustering, since linkage in the cohort was strong. Among roughly 400 genotyped donors of the cohort, an average of approximately 200,000 unique TCR beta nucleotide sequences was sequenced per donor, of which 15% to 20% were non-productive. What the study reported, not specific to this receptor: Because some donors lacked HLA typing at each locus, the association tests relied only on the typed subset. A further reported finding was that TCR beta sequences accurately predicted the HLA-A and HLA-B alleles for most subjects in the first cohort. Most CMV-associated TCR beta chains appeared to be HLA-restricted in a later analysis, and the HLA associations seemed to be driven largely by CMV exposure. Because counts were too low, around 18 rarely observed V segments, including chromosome 9 orphons, were left out of the earlier analysis of a few hundred of the donors. The study gave a list of 150 to 200 TCR beta chains associated with cytomegalovirus. Broadly in line with IMGT annotations, most TCR beta V segments showed up in productive rearrangements about 90% or about 30% of the time in an earlier analysis of approximately 600 of the donors. Assigning TCR associations to individual alleles was difficult when HLA alleles, especially DR and DQ, strongly co-occurred. A later genetic analysis associated a missense DCLRE1C variant with V-gene and J-gene trimming of TCR beta chains, and an independent cohort replicated the association. Immune exposure information for the cohort was limited to CMV serostatus. In vitro tests confirmed that a few of the cytomegalovirus-associated TCR beta chains recognize cytomegalovirus antigens. Across donors, most TCR sequences were observed very rarely, whereas some public TCRs were present in many individuals. Sequencing depth was assumed to be roughly uniform across donors in the presence/absence analyses, though that assumption may not hold. Linkage disequilibrium might explain the correlated functional status among segregating V segments, but an unknown experimental factor could not be excluded. Several of the top co-occurrence clusters appeared to be linked to parvovirus B19, influenza, CMV and Epstein-Barr virus, according to a later analysis. Compared with equally common non-associated chains, HLA-associated TCR beta chains in a later analysis were more clonally expanded and had lower generation probabilities. Compared with the roughly 710-donor mean, donors in an Asian-associated ancestry cluster had fewer N-insertions in productive TCRs, according to a later genetic analysis. In a later analysis, TCR association rates were found to vary across HLA loci, with the most associated TCRs seen for DRB1 alleles and the fewest for HLA-C alleles. Only TCR beta chains were sequenced in this cohort, and the absence of alpha or paired-chain data limited detectable features. The classifier was reported to diagnose cytomegalovirus status with high specificity and sensitivity in both the original and validation cohorts. A group of highly shared sequence variants was considered likely to be a technical artifact of the sequencing pipeline. At a false discovery rate of 0.05, a later analysis linked around 17,000 TCR beta sequences to specific HLA alleles. It was suggested by the authors that the approach could potentially be generalized to other disease states and immunological phenotypes.

On this clone itself: Its binding antigen is unknown. No much larger clonotype is one base removed from it; base qualities were not supplied.

The library came from the immunoSEQ multiplex PCR assay. The multiplex PCR relied on a mix of 60 forward primers for TCR Vbeta segments and 13 reverse primers for TCR Jbeta segments. The CDR3 region of rearranged TCR beta genes was amplified from genomic DNA by a multiplex PCR assay. On the Illumina HiSeq System, the amplified TCR beta libraries were sequenced as 87-base-pair reads. In the source study's methods: In a later analysis, tens of millions of unique TCR beta chains were counted across the roughly 700 repertoires, and roughly 10 million of these chains were shared by at least two donors. To remove PCR and sequencing errors, raw reads were error-corrected and collapsed into unique sequences using a nearest-neighbor algorithm that merged closely related sequences. V, D and J gene segments were assigned by aligning CDR3 sequences to IMGT reference sequences. For a sequence to be retained, a match of at least six nucleotides was required to both a V gene segment and a J gene segment. Rearrangements were called productive when the CDR3 lacked stop codons and stayed in frame with V and J; all others were non-productive. CDR3 was defined by IMGT convention, running from the second conserved V-encoded cysteine to the conserved J-encoded phenylalanine. In an earlier analysis of around 540 of the donors, sequences lacking an unambiguous match to a single V gene segment were excluded. An earlier analysis of around 600 of the donors classified V segments as functional when productive rearrangements were above 56.7% and as segregating when the standard deviation between donors was above 5%. A statistical classification framework was developed to diagnose cytomegalovirus status using the catalog of TCR beta chain sequences. In a later analysis, TCR nucleotide sequences were compared against IMGT/GENE-DB human TR gene sequences so that V and J genes could be assigned. A later analysis assigned CDR3 sequences and most-parsimonious VDJ recombination scenarios with the TCRdist pipeline. In a later analysis, every TCR beta chain was defined by the combination of its CDR3 amino acid sequence and its V-gene family, and reads without a unique V-gene family were dropped. As a way to deal with suspected cross-contamination and a sequencing artifact, a later analysis dropped 592 nucleotide sequences that were highly shared and had low generation probability. A later analysis calculated a clonal expansion index for each public chain from normalized within-repertoire ranks of inferred template counts. In a later analysis, generation probabilities were computed using a VDJ recombination model fitted to out-of-frame rearrangements, and the results were checked against IGoR. In a later analysis, hypergeometric tests were used to score TCR-TCR, TCR-HLA and TCR-CMV co-occurrence, with a repertoire-size bias correction applied to TCR pairs. A later analysis estimated false discovery rates by permuting HLA or CMV assignments 20 times. A later analysis grouped co-occurring TCRs with DBSCAN, adding TCRdist sequence similarity when clustering within HLA-allele-positive subsets. Repertoires with fewer than 30,000 or more than 120,000 public chains were left out of co-occurrence clustering, as were about five repertoires with anomalous nucleotide sharing. This is the immuneACCESS table as TCRdb keeps it, with only in-frame sequences that have V and J called. A part of the clones is gone; compared with another copy, unresolved V genes explain less than half, and the rest is unexplained. That table gives V, J and clone size, and the DNA gave D and trimming. The sample table lists some 150,000 clones, under 90% of them with a count of one. The ten top clones hold 1.5% of the sample.

In total, roughly 670 healthy bone marrow donors made up the cohort. At the time of sampling, all cohort members were nominally healthy, though unrecorded immune exposures were likely present. The donor tested CMV seronegative and was one of the 352 seronegative cohort members. A peripheral blood sample was provided by each donor, and peripheral blood mononuclear cells were used for TCR beta sequencing. The Qiagen DNeasy Blood Extraction Kit was used to extract genomic DNA from the blood cell samples. The sample consisted of PBMCs. The receptor's source is a male donor in good health and CMV-seronegative.

CDR3 sequence: CASSPNGQGEAFF. The base sequence is TGTGCCAGCAGTCCAAATGGACAGGGGGAAGCTTTCTTT. The receptor chain draws on TRBV6-5 and TRBJ1-1; the central 9 bases match TRBD1. The CDR3 starts with the cysteine, ends with the phenylalanine, and has 13 residues. Left in the record is the CDR3 DNA by itself, 39 bases read in frame from the first base. The germline V gene supplies CDR1 MNHEY and CDR2 SVGAGI. Unmatched junction bases come to 6, with V trimmed by 5 bases and J by 8 bases.